The 14 T cell receptor beta chains in this list originate from one sample, sequenced in a study of early T cells in non-severe SARS-CoV-2 infection. TCRdb used MiXCR to reprocess the 5' RACE reads, holding one entry per CDR3 protein. The data contain roughly 70,000 distinct CDR3 sequences, approximately 12% of them seen just once; the ten biggest clones take up roughly 1.3%. Sample: whole blood. These receptors originate from an adult who was a healthcare worker with PCR-confirmed SARS-CoV-2 infection or an uninfected control (not recorded which).

Ten or more counts support this clonotype. This chain uses TRBV5-1 with TRBJ2-3, with 10 positions matching TRBD2. The germline V gene has CDR1 SGHRS and CDR2 YFSETQ. V shed 4 bases and J 4 bases; nucleotides not matched to a gene: 9. This CDR3 is built from 16 residues. CDR3 sequence: CASSPGTSASSDTQYF. The CDR3 DNA reads TGCGCCAGCAGCCCGGGGACTAGCGCGAGCTCAGATACGCAGTATTTT.

J is TRBJ1-1 and V is TRBV29-1; no reliable D call. Germline V lookup: CDR1 SQVTM, CDR2 ANQGSEA. The CDR3 has 12 residues. V lost 7 bases and J lost 1, with 10 bases in between. The DNA for the CDR3 is TGCAGCGCCCCAAGGGAGAACACTGAAGCTTTCTTT. Translating gives CSAPRENTEAFF.

This clonotype has only a few counts. The genes are TRBV29-1 and TRBJ2-7; TRBD1 might be the D (5 bases). Germline V gives CDR1 SQVTM, CDR2 ANQGSEA. The CDR3 sequence is 12 residues long. Trimming shortened V by 4 bases and J by 2 bases, and 9 bases separated the two germline ends. Here the CDR3 DNA reads TGCAGCGTTGTGACAGCGACCTACGAGCAGTACTTC. Protein sequence: CSVVTATYEQYF.

The rearrangement links TRBV27 to TRBJ2-5; D unresolved. The CDR3 covers 14 residues. Germline V lookup: CDR1 MNHEY, CDR2 SMNVEV (reference sequence). With 5 bases removed from V and 0 bases from J, the gap between germline ends came to 10 bases. CDR3 sequence (DNA): TGTGCCAGCAGTAGGTCGGGCTACCAAGAGACCCAGTACTTC. The encoded protein is CASSRSGYQETQYF.

This clonotype was counted ten times or more. J is TRBJ1-1 and V is TRBV12-3 or TRBV12-4, with D possibly being TRBD1 (6 bases). This CDR3 region has 14 residues. Deletions cut 8 bases from V and 0 bases from J, with 13 bases between. CDR3 loop: CASASRGVNTEAFF. The CDR3 DNA follows: TGTGCCAGCGCGAGCAGGGGAGTGAACACTGAAGCTTTCTTT.

The chain carries TRBV29-1 and TRBJ2-3; 9 nucleotides line up with TRBD2. The germline gives CDR1 SQVTM, CDR2 ANQGSEA. Losses at the gene ends were 4 bases for V and 6 bases for J; bases not matched to a gene: 8. The CDR3 has 14 residues. In nucleotides, the CDR3 is TGCAGCGTTGCCGGGGCTAGCGGGGCGGATACGCAGTATTTT. As protein: CSVAGASGADTQYF.

Ten or more counts support this clonotype. The V and J genes are TRBV24-1 and TRBJ1-2; no clear D gene. The CDR3 has 12 residues. Germline values: CDR1 KGHDR, CDR2 SFDVKD. Trimming removed 2 bases at V and 7 bases at J, with 7 bases between. CDR3 bases: TGTGCCACCAGTGATTACGAGAGTGGCTACACCTTC. Its protein is CATSDYESGYTF.

In its sample, this clonotype was seen many times. The V gene is TRBV20-1, the J gene TRBJ2-5, with 10 bases lining up with TRBD2. Germline loops: CDR1 DFQATT, CDR2 SNEGSKA (reference sequence). The CDR3 consists of 19 residues. Trimming took 1 base from V and 5 from J; bases not matched to a gene: 19. The CDR3 here is CSARVNIAGPAGGTETQYF. The DNA of the CDR3 is TGCAGTGCTAGAGTAAATATAGCTGGTCCAGCGGGGGGGACGGAGACCCAGTACTTC.

The sample holds many counts of this clonotype. CDR3 sequence: CAWSTLKTAPGANVLTF. The CDR3 DNA sequence: TGTGCCTGGAGTACCCTTAAAACAGCCCCTGGGGCCAACGTCCTGACTTTC. The V and J genes are TRBV30 and TRBJ2-6; D is unresolved. The germline V gene has CDR1 GTSNPN and CDR2 SVGIG (reference sequence). The CDR3 is made up of 17 amino acids. V was shortened by 2 bases and J by 2 bases, with 16 bases between the two germline ends.

This clonotype was seen at least ten times. The chain is built from TRBV19 and TRBJ2-5; 9 positions match TRBD2. Germline V lookup: CDR1 LNHDA, CDR2 SQIVND (reference sequence). Trimming removed 5 bases from V and 1 base from J; junction bases left unmatched: 8. CDR3 length: 16 amino acids. The CDR3 here is CASSLAQAGGQETQYF. CDR3 DNA sequence: TGTGCCAGTAGTTTGGCGCAAGCGGGAGGCCAAGAGACCCAGTACTTC.

At least ten counts were recorded for this clonotype. The rearrangement links TRBV4-2 to TRBJ1-3; a possible D gene is TRBD1 (5 bases). There are 16 residues in the CDR3. Germline CDR1 reads LGHNA; CDR2 reads YNFKEQ. V lost 4 bases, J lost 0 bases, and 13 bases lay in between. The CDR3 protein is CASSLRTSASGNTIYF. CDR3 bases: TGTGCCAGCAGCCTACGGACAAGTGCCTCTGGAAACACCATATATTTT.

This clonotype was detected only a few times. V and J are TRBV24-1 and TRBJ2-1; D call uncertain. This CDR3 is built from 12 residues. Germline assignment: CDR1 KGHDR and CDR2 SFDVKD. Trimming cost V 3 bases and J 10 bases, with 9 bases left between them. CDR3 residues: CATSDRGTEQFF. CDR3 nucleotides: TGTGCCACCAGTGATCGTGGAACAGAGCAGTTCTTC.

The table lists this clonotype with many counts. The DNA for the CDR3 is TGTGCCAGCAGCCCCTCTGGGACTACGTTCTACGAGCAGTACTTC. Residues: CASSPSGTTFYEQYF. V usage is TRBV9 and J usage is TRBJ2-7, with 7 bases matching TRBD2. This CDR3 comprises 15 residues. V lost 4 bases to trimming and J lost 3 bases; unmatched junction nucleotides: 10. Germline V CDR1 and CDR2: SGDLS, YYNGEE.

This clonotype was seen repeatedly, ten times or more. The V gene is TRBV20-1, the J gene TRBJ2-3; 8 positions match TRBD2. This CDR3 comprises 13 residues. Trimming cost V 1 base and J 7 bases; bases outside gene matches: 4. The germline gives CDR1 DFQATT, CDR2 SNEGSKA (reference sequence). The CDR3 is CSARAGGGYTQYF. CDR3 nucleotide sequence: TGCAGTGCTAGAGCGGGAGGGGGATATACGCAGTATTTT.